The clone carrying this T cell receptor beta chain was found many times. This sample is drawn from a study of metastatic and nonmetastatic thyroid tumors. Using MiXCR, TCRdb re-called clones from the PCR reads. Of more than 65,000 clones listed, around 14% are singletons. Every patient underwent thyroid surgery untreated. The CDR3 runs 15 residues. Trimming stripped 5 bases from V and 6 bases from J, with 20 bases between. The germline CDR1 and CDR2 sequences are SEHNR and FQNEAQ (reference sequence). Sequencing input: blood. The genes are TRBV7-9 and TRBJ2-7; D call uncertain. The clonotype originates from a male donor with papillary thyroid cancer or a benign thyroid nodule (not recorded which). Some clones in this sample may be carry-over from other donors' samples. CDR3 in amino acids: CASSLREQAGREQYV. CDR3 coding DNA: TGTGCCAGCAGCCTTAGAGAGCAGGCAGGCCGCGAGCAGTACGTC.